This T cell receptor (beta chain) was recorded in a study of T cells in Graves' hyperthyroidism and ophthalmopathy. The CDR3 is 13 residues long. CDR1 and CDR2 (germline): DFQATT, SNEGSKA (reference sequence). As concerns this clonotype: What it binds is unknown. One end of the junction varies from germline; a read error may be responsible.

Study-wide results and limits: Most clonotypes expanded in the thyroid (above 0.001) were also present in blood.

Amplification of TCR beta CDR3 regions was performed using RNA transcripts as template. Using the HTBI primer set, a first-round RT-PCR was run on the TCR CDR3. Each CDR3 protein gets one entry after TCRdb re-called the multiplex PCR reads with MiXCR. Of some 92,000 distinct CDR3 sequences in the sample, 35% to 45% were seen once. Sequences were obtained from peripheral blood or thyroid tissue (not recorded which). The sequence derives from a woman under 40 with Graves' hyperthyroidism. The chain uses TRBV20-1 and TRBJ2-1; D is ambiguous. CDR3 loop: CSASTPDYNGQFF. The CDR3 coding sequence is TGCAGTGCTAGTACCCCCGATTATAATGGGCAGTTCTTC.